This T cell receptor (beta chain) was observed in a study of blood T cell repertoires in COVID-19. Study details: Acute and convalescent COVID-19 specimens originated in the United States, Italy and Spain. Sample material is recorded as cDNA or gDNA derived from T cells, B-cell-depleted T cells, or PBMCs.

This CDR3 has 13 amino acids. The germline V gene has CDR1 LNHDA and CDR2 SQIVND (reference sequence). Methods used by the authors: Reference gene primer amplification in the assay estimated nucleated cell counts. Here immunoSEQ multiplex PCR was the method, and the copy in TCRdb shows in-frame clones only, minus some. V, J and clone size reflect that table, while D and trimming were determined from the DNA. Altogether 50,000 to 75,000 clones are present, roughly 85% being singletons, with the ten largest covering under 4%. Sequenced sample: peripheral blood. The receptor comes from a man aged 55 to 70 with acute or convalescent COVID-19. The chain employs TRBV19 and TRBJ1-1; maybe TRBD1 (6 bases). CDR3 loop: CAISQGIDTEAFF. The DNA of the CDR3 is TGTGCTATTTCCCAGGGGATCGACACTGAAGCTTTCTTT.